A single sample gave rise to the 28 T cell receptor beta chains below, sequenced in a study of blood T cell repertoires in COVID-19. Assay used: immunoSEQ multiplex PCR; TCRdb lists only in-frame clones, some missing. The sample has 150,000 to 200,000 clones; almost 85% are singletons. Sequenced material: peripheral blood. The receptors were gathered from a man younger than 30 with active or convalescent COVID-19.

V usage is TRBV5-1 and J usage is TRBJ2-2; tentative D call: TRBD1 (5 bases). The germline V gene encodes CDR1 SGHRS and CDR2 YFSETQ. The CDR3 totals 15 residues. Trimming pared 1 base from V and 6 bases from J, leaving 13 bases between. The CDR3 loop is CASSLNQGSPGELFF. The CDR3 bases are TGCGCCAGCAGCTTGAACCAGGGATCACCCGGGGAGCTGTTTTTT.

The V call is TRBV15, the J call TRBJ1-4, with 7 bases that match TRBD1. CDR3 length equals 16 residues. V lost 6 bases to trimming and J lost 0 bases; unmatched junction nucleotides: 7. Germline CDR1 LNHNV, CDR2 YYDKDF (reference sequence). The CDR3 DNA is TGTGCCACCAGAGGACAGGAGGTTACAACTAATGAAAAACTGTTTTTT. Protein: CATRGQEVTTNEKLFF.

This chain links TRBV5-1 with TRBJ2-2; D may be TRBD2 (6 bases). The germline V and J ends were trimmed by 9 bases and 1 base, with 16 bases remaining between them. Germline assignment: CDR1 SGHRS and CDR2 YFSETQ. The CDR3 loop spans 15 amino acids. CDR3 residues: CATRAGTQNTGELFF. The DNA of the CDR3 is TGCGCCACTAGGGCCGGGACTCAGAACACCGGGGAGCTGTTTTTT.

J is TRBJ1-3 and V is TRBV5-1; D uncertain. CDR3 length: 13 amino acids. The V gene lost 0 bases and the J gene lost 4 bases, with 5 bases spanning the gap. The V gene's germline CDR1 is SGHRS and CDR2 YFSETQ. The CDR3 region is CASSLALGNTIYF. The CDR3 DNA follows: TGCGCCAGCAGCTTGGCCCTGGGAAACACCATATATTTT.

In its sample, this clone was seen a few times. The V call is TRBV6-4, the J call TRBJ2-1, with TRBD2 matching 12 bases. The length of the CDR3 is 15 residues. The V gene's germline CDR1 is MRHNA and CDR2 SNTAGT. V lost 5 bases to trimming and J lost 4 bases; unmatched junction nucleotides: 3. CDR3 sequence: CASSPGTSGYNEQFF. The CDR3 DNA reads TGTGCCAGCAGTCCCGGGACTAGCGGGTACAATGAGCAGTTCTTC.

A few counts support this clone. This rearrangement joins TRBV7-7 to TRBJ1-4; 11 bases agree with TRBD1. The CDR3 covers 16 residues. V gave up 5 bases and J gave up 3 bases; unmatched junction bases: 5. Germline V lookup: CDR1 SSHAT, CDR2 FNYEAQ (reference sequence). The CDR3 protein is CASSTGTGGPNEKLFF. The CDR3 DNA reads as TGTGCCAGCAGCACCGGGACAGGGGGACCTAATGAAAAACTGTTTTTT.

V and J are TRBV30 and TRBJ2-7, with unresolved D. CDR3 length: 14 residues. Germline CDR1 is GTSNPN and CDR2 is SVGIG (reference sequence). Deletions cut 3 bases from V and 0 bases from J, with 12 bases between. The CDR3 DNA reads as TGTGCCTGGAGCGAGGCAGTCCACTCCTACGAGCAGTACTTC. This gives the protein CAWSEAVHSYEQYF.

This clone was detected only once. V is TRBV27 and J is TRBJ1-6, with D possibly being TRBD1 (5 bases). Deletions cut 7 bases from V and 12 bases from J, with 13 bases between. Germline V lookup: CDR1 MNHEY, CDR2 SMNVEV (reference sequence). The CDR3 has 12 amino acids. CDR3 DNA sequence: TGTGCCAGCAACCTCGGGGGGGGACCCCTCCACTTT. Amino acid sequence: CASNLGGGPLHF.

The rearrangement uses TRBV5-6 and TRBJ1-2; 9 nucleotides align to TRBD1. The junction had 10 bases not matched to a gene; V was cut back by 2 bases and J by 8 bases. CDR3 length: 15 residues. Germline CDR1 and CDR2: SGHDT and YYEEEE. The CDR3 sequence: CASSFTGGTSSGYTF. The CDR3, as DNA: TGTGCCAGCAGCTTTACAGGGGGCACCTCTTCCGGCTACACCTTC.

The count of this clone is one. The chain recombines TRBV18 with TRBJ1-1; D gene uncertain. Deletions cut 4 bases from V and 4 bases from J, with 7 bases between. The CDR3 totals 12 residues. The V gene's germline CDR1 is KGHSH and CDR2 LQKENI. CDR3 sequence: CASSRGLTEAFF. CDR3 nucleotides: TGTGCCAGCTCACGAGGACTCACTGAAGCTTTCTTT.

This sequence joins TRBV11-3 and TRBJ2-1; D unclear. V was cut by 1 base and J by 6 bases, with 7 bases left in between. In germline, CDR1 is SGHNT, CDR2 YENEEA. The CDR3 runs to 13 residues. The CDR3 DNA is TGTGCCAGCAGCTTAGGTGTCCGCAATGAGCAGTTCTTC. Translating it yields CASSLGVRNEQFF.

V usage is TRBV27 and J usage is TRBJ1-5, with a weak D call TRBD1 (5 bases). The V gene lost 2 bases and the J gene lost 4 bases, with 12 bases spanning the gap. Germline-derived CDR1 and CDR2 are MNHEY and SMNVEV (reference sequence). This CDR3 has 15 residues. CDR3 region: CASSLNRGQNQPQHF. The CDR3 DNA reads as TGTGCCAGCAGTTTAAATAGGGGTCAGAATCAGCCCCAGCATTTT.

The CDR3 region has the DNA TGCGCCAGCAGCATACTGGGAGGCTCAGTCGAAAAACTGTTTTTT. This codes for CASSILGGSVEKLFF. The rearrangement uses TRBV5-1 and TRBJ1-4, with D hard to call. The CDR3 is 15 amino acids. Germline V lookup: CDR1 SGHRS, CDR2 YFSETQ. Trimming took 4 bases from V and 8 from J, leaving 18 bases between them.

The chain combines TRBV27 with TRBJ1-5, with D possibly being TRBD1 (6 bases). Deletions cut 5 bases from V and 0 bases from J, with 17 bases between. CDR3 length equals 17 residues. Germline V CDR1 and CDR2: MNHEY, SMNVEV (reference sequence). The CDR3 loop is CASSPRGRGDSNQPQHF. The CDR3 nucleotides read TGTGCCAGCAGTCCCCGTGGGAGGGGGGATAGCAATCAGCCCCAGCATTTT.

The V gene is TRBV6-1, the J gene TRBJ2-3, with a weak D call TRBD2 (5 bases). Germline assignment: CDR1 MNHNS and CDR2 SASEGT. CDR3 length equals 14 residues. The V end was cut by 3 bases, the J end by 7 bases, with 14 bases between. The CDR3 DNA reads TGTGCCAGCAGTGACGGCAGCGGCGGGCATACGCAGTATTTT. This sequence encodes CASSDGSGGHTQYF.

This rearrangement joins TRBV10-3 to TRBJ1-4; the D is unclear. The CDR3 consists of 13 residues. V was pared by 0 bases and J by 8 bases, with 7 bases between. Per the germline V gene, CDR1 is ENHRY and CDR2 is SYGVKD. CDR3: CAISESATEKLFF. The CDR3 nucleotides are TGTGCCATCAGTGAGTCGGCCACGGAAAAACTGTTTTTT.

This clone was picked up one time. The chain combines TRBV9 with TRBJ2-5; 8 bases are a match to TRBD2. Per germline, CDR1 SGDLS and CDR2 YYNGEE. The CDR3 runs 15 residues. Losses at the gene ends were 3 bases for V and 4 bases for J; bases not matched to a gene: 8. The chain's CDR3 is CASSAGGVWRETQYF. CDR3 DNA: TGTGCCAGCAGCGCGGGAGGGGTTTGGAGAGAGACCCAGTACTTC.

This chain links TRBV7-6 with TRBJ2-1; tentative D call: TRBD2 (5 bases). CDR3 size: 16 residues. Germline V gene data show CDR1 as SGHVS and CDR2 as FNYEAQ. Trimming shortened V by 5 bases and J by 8 bases, and 22 bases separated the two germline ends. DNA for the CDR3: TGTGCCAGCAGCCAAGCCCCTAGCCGAAGCGGCGATGAGCAGTTCTTC. Its protein is CASSQAPSRSGDEQFF.

The rearrangement joins TRBV7-9 to TRBJ1-3; D unresolved. Germline V CDR1 and CDR2: SEHNR, FQNEAQ (reference sequence). V shed 6 bases and J shed 4 bases, with 7 bases lying between them. The CDR3 spans 12 residues. CDR3 region: CASSFTGNTIYF. CDR3 coding DNA: TGTGCCAGCAGTTTTACAGGAAACACCATATATTTT.

The chain is built from TRBV10-3 and TRBJ2-3; TRBD2 might be the D (6 bases). Germline CDR1 reads ENHRY; CDR2 reads SYGVKD. V was clipped by 0 bases and J by 1 base, with 8 bases between them. The CDR3 spans 15 residues. The chain's CDR3 is CAISESTGGTDTQYF. In DNA, the CDR3 is TGTGCCATCAGTGAGTCGACGGGGGGCACAGATACGCAGTATTTT.

The chain carries TRBV5-1 and TRBJ1-2; 7 nucleotides line up with TRBD1. The CDR3 covers 15 residues. Germline V gene data show CDR1 as SGHRS and CDR2 as YFSETQ. The V and J ends lost 2 bases and 0 bases, in that order; junction bases with no gene match: 4. The CDR3 protein is CASSFGQDPNYGYTF. CDR3 bases: TGCGCCAGCAGCTTTGGACAGGACCCTAACTATGGCTACACCTTC.

The V and J genes are TRBV27 and TRBJ2-4; 7 bases match TRBD1. The J segment lost 1 base and the V segment lost 3 bases, leaving 3 bases of the junction unmatched. Germline V gives CDR1 MNHEY, CDR2 SMNVEV (reference sequence). There are 15 residues in the CDR3. CDR3 nucleotides: TGTGCCAGCAGTTTTCTGGACAGGGCCAAAAACATTCAGTACTTC. It codes for CASSFLDRAKNIQYF.

The sample holds a few counts of this clone. The J gene is TRBJ1-2, the V gene TRBV2, with D uncertain. CDR3 length: 14 amino acids. Trimming stripped 4 bases from V and 4 bases from J, with 13 bases between. The germline V gene has CDR1 SNHLY and CDR2 FYNNEI. CDR3 sequence reads: CASSGYEDSYGYTF. The DNA of the CDR3 is TGTGCCAGCAGTGGATACGAGGATAGCTATGGCTACACCTTC.

The chain carries TRBV14 and TRBJ2-3; D is possibly TRBD2 (7 bases). Germline assignment: CDR1 SGHDN and CDR2 FVKESK. V gave up 8 bases and J gave up 1 base, with 10 bases separating them. CDR3 size: 13 residues. The DNA of the CDR3 is TGTGCCAGCCGGGGGGCTGGCACAGATACGCAGTATTTT. It yields the protein CASRGAGTDTQYF. Complete variable domain (other parts from reference TRBV14 and TRBJ2-3): EAGVTQFPSHSVIEKGQTVTLRCDPISGHDNLYWYRRVMGKEIKFLLHFVKESKQDESGMPNNRFLAERTGGTYSTLKVQPAELEDSGVYFCASRGAGTDTQYFGPGTRLTVL.

The chain joins TRBV30 to TRBJ2-5; D may be TRBD2 (6 bases). Germline V gene sequence: CDR1 GTSNPN, CDR2 SVGIG (reference sequence). V lost 1 base and J 4 bases, leaving 16 bases between the germline ends. The CDR3 sequence is 15 residues long. CDR3: CAWSGDPGRGETQYF. CDR3 DNA sequence: TGTGCCTGGAGTGGGGATCCAGGGCGGGGAGAGACCCAGTACTTC.

The rearrangement links TRBV29-1 to TRBJ1-5; 10 nucleotides align to TRBD1. V trimming: 6 bases; J trimming: 6 bases; junction bases outside the gene matches: 2. Germline V gives CDR1 SQVTM, CDR2 ANQGSEA. This CDR3 region has 12 residues. CDR3 in amino acids: CSVGQGSQPQHF. In nucleotides, the CDR3 is TGCAGCGTGGGACAGGGGAGTCAGCCCCAGCATTTT. Supplemented by reference TRBV29-1 and TRBJ1-5, the full variable domain reads SAVISQKPSRDICQRGTSLTIQCQVDSQVTMMFWYRQQPGQSLTLIATANQGSEATYESGFVIDKFPISRPNLTFSTLTVSNMSPEDSSIYLCSVGQGSQPQHFGDGTRLSIL.

This rearrangement joins TRBV11-1 to TRBJ2-1, with 8 bases that match TRBD2. Germline lookup yields CDR1 SGHAT and CDR2 FQDESV (reference sequence). V was clipped by 8 bases and J by 4 bases; unmatched bases: 7. This CDR3 region has 14 residues. The CDR3 nucleotides read TGTGCCAGCGGGCTAGCGGGTTTTTACAATGAGCAGTTCTTC. As protein: CASGLAGFYNEQFF.

The chain couples TRBV19 to TRBJ2-7; TRBD1 matches at 10 bases. The J segment lost 3 bases and the V segment lost 8 bases, leaving 10 bases of the junction unmatched. In germline, CDR1 is LNHDA, CDR2 SQIVND (reference sequence). The CDR3 loop spans 15 amino acids. CDR3 DNA sequence: TGTGCCAGTCGGGAACCGGGACAGGGGTTCTACGAGCAGTACTTC. Its protein is CASREPGQGFYEQYF. Full variable domain (rest looked up from reference TRBV19 and TRBJ2-7): DGGITQSPKYLFRKEGQNVTLSCEQNLNHDAMYWYRQDPGQGLRLIYYSQIVNDFQKGDIAEGYSVSREKKESFPLTVTSAQKNPTAFYLCASREPGQGFYEQYFGPGTRLTVT.